This TCR beta chain appears in the sequencing data of a study of early T cells in non-severe SARS-CoV-2 infection. One entry per CDR3 protein results from TCRdb running MiXCR on the 5' RACE reads. The sample consists of under 45,000 distinct CDR3 sequences, around 6.5% of them appearing once. The input for sequencing was whole blood, taken at baseline. The TCR originated in an adult who was a healthcare worker with PCR-confirmed SARS-CoV-2 infection or an uninfected control (not recorded which).

The CDR3 nucleotides are TGTGCCAGCCGACAGGGAGCTTTTGAAAAACTGTTTTTT. Encoded protein: CASRQGAFEKLFF. The chain employs TRBV7-2 and TRBJ1-4; TRBD1 matches 7 bases. Germline CDR1 is SGHTA and CDR2 is FQGNSA. The trim removed 8 bases at V and 7 bases at J, leaving 7 bases unmatched. The CDR3 sequence is 13 residues long.